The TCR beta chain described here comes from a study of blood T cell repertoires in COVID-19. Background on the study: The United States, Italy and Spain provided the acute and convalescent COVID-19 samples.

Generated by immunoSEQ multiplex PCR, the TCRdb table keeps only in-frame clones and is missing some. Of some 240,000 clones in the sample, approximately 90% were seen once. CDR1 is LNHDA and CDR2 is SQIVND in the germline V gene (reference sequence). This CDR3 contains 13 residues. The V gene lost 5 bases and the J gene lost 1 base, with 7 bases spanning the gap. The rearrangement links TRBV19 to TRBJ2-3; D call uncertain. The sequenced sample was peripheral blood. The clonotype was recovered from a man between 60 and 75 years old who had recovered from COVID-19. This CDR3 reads CASSRDRTDTQYF. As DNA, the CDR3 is TGTGCCAGTAGTCGAGATCGCACAGATACGCAGTATTTT. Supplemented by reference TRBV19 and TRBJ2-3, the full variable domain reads DGGITQSPKYLFRKEGQNVTLSCEQNLNHDAMYWYRQDPGQGLRLIYYSQIVNDFQKGDIAEGYSVSREKKESFPLTVTSAQKNPTAFYLCASSRDRTDTQYFGPGTRLTVL.